This T cell receptor beta chain was identified in a study of cytomegalovirus exposure and HLA in healthy donors. The assay was immunoSEQ multiplex PCR, and TCRdb's table has in-frame clones only and misses some. Of 190,000 or so clones in the sample, approximately 83% were seen once. The CDR3 loop spans 18 amino acids. CDR1 is MGHRA, CDR2 YSYEKL, per germline. J lost 2 bases, V lost 2 bases, and 5 bases had no gene match. The source of this sequence is a young woman in good health and CMV-seropositive. The rearrangement links TRBV4-1 to TRBJ2-3, with TRBD2 matching over 15 bases. Sequencing was carried out using PBMCs. CDR3 sequence reads: CASSQSGTSGGPTDTQYF. The CDR3, as DNA: TGCGCCAGCAGCCAATCCGGGACTAGCGGGGGGCCCACAGATACGCAGTATTTT.